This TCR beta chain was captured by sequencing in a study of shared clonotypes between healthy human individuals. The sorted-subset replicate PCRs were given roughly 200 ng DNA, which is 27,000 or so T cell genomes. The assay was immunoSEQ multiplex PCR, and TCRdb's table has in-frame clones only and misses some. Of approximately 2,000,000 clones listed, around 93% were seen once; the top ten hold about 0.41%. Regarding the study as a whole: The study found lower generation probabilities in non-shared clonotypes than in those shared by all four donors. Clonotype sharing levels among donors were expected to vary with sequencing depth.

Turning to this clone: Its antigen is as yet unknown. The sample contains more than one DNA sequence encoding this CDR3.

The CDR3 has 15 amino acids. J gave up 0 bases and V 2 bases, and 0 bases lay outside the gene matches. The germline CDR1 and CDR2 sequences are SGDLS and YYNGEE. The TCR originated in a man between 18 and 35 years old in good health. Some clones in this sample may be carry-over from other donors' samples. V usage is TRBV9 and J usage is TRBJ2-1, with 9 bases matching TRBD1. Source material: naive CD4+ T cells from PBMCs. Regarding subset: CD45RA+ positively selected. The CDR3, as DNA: TGTGCCAGCAGCGTGGACAGGGGCTCCTACAATGAGCAGTTCTTC. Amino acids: CASSVDRGSYNEQFF.